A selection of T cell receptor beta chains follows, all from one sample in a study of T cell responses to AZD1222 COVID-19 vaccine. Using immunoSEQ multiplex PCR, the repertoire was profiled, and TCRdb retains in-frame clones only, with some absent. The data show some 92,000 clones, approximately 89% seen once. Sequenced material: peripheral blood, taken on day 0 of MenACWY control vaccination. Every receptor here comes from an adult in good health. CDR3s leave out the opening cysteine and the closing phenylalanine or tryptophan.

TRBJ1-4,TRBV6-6,ASSYQTGLREKLF
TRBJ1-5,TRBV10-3,AISDPGGNQPQH
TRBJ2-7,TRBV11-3,ASVLRDRDPSYEQY
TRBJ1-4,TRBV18,ASSPVVRATNEKLF
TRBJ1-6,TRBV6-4,ASSPGTGLTDYNSPLH
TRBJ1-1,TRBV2,ASPSGTGLMNTEAF
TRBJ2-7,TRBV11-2,ASRPTSIYEQY
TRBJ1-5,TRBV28,ASSLGDSIGNQPQH
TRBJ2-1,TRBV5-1,ASSEENRGFEQF
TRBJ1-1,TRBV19,ASSGGEWTEAF
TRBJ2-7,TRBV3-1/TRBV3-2,ASSQGPYEQY
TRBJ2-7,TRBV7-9,ASSFSREQY
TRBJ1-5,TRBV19,ASSIGGQPQH
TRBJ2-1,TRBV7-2,ASSLAPHSNEQF
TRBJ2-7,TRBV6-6,ASSYSDRGQEQY
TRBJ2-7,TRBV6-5,ASSYGNRGGGEQY
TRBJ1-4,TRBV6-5,ASSTWEWGEKLF
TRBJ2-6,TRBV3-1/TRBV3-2,ASSQRGAGANVLT
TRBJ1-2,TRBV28,ASSLGGETGIYGYT
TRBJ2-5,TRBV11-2,ASSLYQGAGETQY
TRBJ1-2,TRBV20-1,SAPLLYGYT
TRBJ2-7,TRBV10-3,AISESGADSYEQY
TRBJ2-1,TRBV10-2,ASSESRVEQF
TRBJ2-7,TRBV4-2,ASSPSGGGGYDEQY
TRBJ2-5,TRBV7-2,ASSLVLAGGRY
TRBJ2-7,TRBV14,ASSQGQLAGYEQY
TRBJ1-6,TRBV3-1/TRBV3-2,ASSQGLGRDGSPLH
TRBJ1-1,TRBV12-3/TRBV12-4,ASSLRETTEAF
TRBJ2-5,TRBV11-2,ASSSPGLAGGGETQY
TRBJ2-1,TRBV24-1,ATSGGGEGQGPHEQF
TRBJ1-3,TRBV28,ASWGGGSGNTIY
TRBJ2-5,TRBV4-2,AAPDTQETQY
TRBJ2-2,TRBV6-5,ASSLGGVTGELF
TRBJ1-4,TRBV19,ASSALTGVNEKLF
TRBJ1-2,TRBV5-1,ASSLERGGGYT
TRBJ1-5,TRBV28,AGGGGGNQPQH
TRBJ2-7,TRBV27,ASSYSGLAGGKPYEQY
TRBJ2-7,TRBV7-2,ASSFIGTGYDEQY
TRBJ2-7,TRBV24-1,ATSDFLRFNEQY
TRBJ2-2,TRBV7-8,ASSRLAGGANTGELF
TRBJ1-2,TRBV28,ASRHTGGNGYT
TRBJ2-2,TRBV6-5,ASSYLGRRDTGELF
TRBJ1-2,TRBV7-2,ASSPGTVSGYT
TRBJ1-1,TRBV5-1,ASSGRTGASMNTEAF
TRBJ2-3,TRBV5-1,ASSLVAGNADTQY
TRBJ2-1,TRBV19,ASRSGTGGKNEQF
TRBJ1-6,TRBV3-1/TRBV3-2,ASSSSTGTGGLDNSPLH
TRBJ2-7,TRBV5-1,ASSPLSGGGSYEQY